The 26 T cell receptor beta chains presented below share a single source sample, sequenced in a study of T cell responses to AZD1222 COVID-19 vaccine. The table came from immunoSEQ multiplex PCR; TCRdb's copy has only in-frame clones and leaves some out. The sample shows 150,000 to 160,000 clones, 90% of them seen only once. Sequences were derived from peripheral blood, sampled on day 0 of AZD1222 vaccination. These receptors originate from an adult in good health.

The rearrangement joins TRBV3-1 (or the pseudogene TRBV3-2) to TRBJ2-5; 7 nucleotides align to TRBD2. After removal of 4 bases from V and 3 bases from J, the junction contained 5 bases not matched to a gene. From germline, CDR1 is LGHDT and CDR2 YNNKEL (reference sequence). The CDR3 extends over 14 amino acids. CDR3: CASSLGLAEETQYF. CDR3 bases: TGTGCCAGCAGCCTCGGGCTAGCGGAAGAGACCCAGTACTTC.

This clone was seen a few times. CDR3 in amino acids: CASSLRETAQETQYF. DNA of the CDR3: TGTGCCAGCAGCTTACGGGAGACGGCCCAAGAGACCCAGTACTTC. V and J are TRBV7-9 and TRBJ2-5, with a possible D match to TRBD2 (6 bases). Germline lookup yields CDR1 SEHNR and CDR2 FQNEAQ (reference sequence). The CDR3 sequence is 15 residues long. Trimming removed 2 bases from V and 1 base from J, with 11 bases in between.

The chain has TRBV24-1 and TRBJ1-1, with a possible D match to TRBD1 (5 bases). The V gene's germline CDR1 is KGHDR and CDR2 SFDVKD. The CDR3 length is 14 residues. Trimming pared 4 bases from V and 11 bases from J, leaving 19 bases between. The CDR3 DNA follows: TGTGCCACCAGTGAGGGGGGGACGCTCGGGGAGGCTTTCTTT. Translated: CATSEGGTLGEAFF.

The V call is TRBV5-8, the J call TRBJ2-7; D might be TRBD1 (6 bases). V was trimmed by 6 bases and J by 6 bases, leaving 19 bases between them. CDR1 SGHTS and CDR2 YDEGEE come from the germline V gene. The CDR3 is 14 residues long. In DNA form, the CDR3 reads TGTGCCAGCATCCTCTCGGGCAGGGGTCTCGAGCAGTACTTC. Translating gives CASILSGRGLEQYF.

This clone was detected once. CDR3 residues: CASSPTPLVDTEAFF. As DNA, the CDR3 is TGTGCCAGCAGTCCTACCCCACTCGTTGACACTGAAGCTTTCTTT. V is TRBV27 and J is TRBJ1-1; D not certain. Trimming left V 5 bases short and J 3 bases short, with 16 bases between. The germline CDR1 and CDR2 sequences are MNHEY and SMNVEV (reference sequence). This CDR3 is 15 amino acids long.

This chain uses TRBV27 with TRBJ2-1; D might be TRBD1 (5 bases). The CDR3 is 16 residues long. Germline CDR1 and CDR2: MNHEY and SMNVEV (reference sequence). Trimming stripped 4 bases from V and 3 bases from J, with 16 bases between. The CDR3 here is CASSSRMGQIYNEQFF. The CDR3, as DNA: TGTGCCAGCAGTTCACGAATGGGGCAGATCTACAATGAGCAGTTCTTC.

The chain has TRBV7-2 and TRBJ1-3; the D gene is possibly TRBD1 (6 bases). CDR3 length: 14 amino acids. V lost 8 bases, J lost 1 base, and 12 bases lay in between. The germline V gene has CDR1 SGHTA and CDR2 FQGNSA. The CDR3 loop is CASSTGLSGNTIYF. As DNA, the CDR3 is TGTGCCAGCTCTACAGGGCTTTCTGGAAACACCATATATTTT. The entire variable domain, with the rest obtained from reference TRBV7-2 and TRBJ1-3, is as follows: GAGVSQSPSNKVTEKGKDVELRCDPISGHTALYWYRQSLGQGLEFLIYFQGNSAPDKSGLPSDRFSAERTGGSVSTLTIQRTQQEDSAVYLCASSTGLSGNTIYFGEGSWLTVV.

This clone was counted only a few times. The chain links TRBV6-2 or TRBV6-3 to TRBJ1-1, with D maybe TRBD1 (5 bases). Trimming cost V 4 bases and J 7 bases, with 13 bases left between them. The germline gives CDR1 MNHEY, CDR2 SVGEGT. The CDR3 consists of 13 residues. The CDR3 sequence is CASSWDGTVEAFF. The CDR3 DNA reads as TGTGCCAGCAGTTGGGACGGGACCGTTGAAGCTTTCTTT.

The V and J genes are TRBV28 and TRBJ1-1; weak D call: TRBD1 (5 bases). Germline CDR1 is MDHEN and CDR2 is SYDVKM. The CDR3 is made up of 16 amino acids. V gave up 7 bases and J gave up 1 base, with 19 bases separating them. For the CDR3, the DNA is TGTGCCAGCACCCTAGGGGCAAACTGGCCGAACACTGAAGCTTTCTTT. Amino acid sequence: CASTLGANWPNTEAFF.

The rearrangement joins TRBV28 to TRBJ1-4, with D unclear. Deletions cut 2 bases from V and 5 bases from J, with 9 bases between. Germline V lookup: CDR1 MDHEN, CDR2 SYDVKM. The CDR3 length is 14 residues. CDR3: CASSLVSGNEKLFF. In DNA, the CDR3 is TGTGCCAGCAGTTTAGTATCGGGAAATGAAAAACTGTTTTTT.

This chain joins TRBV28 and TRBJ2-7; D ambiguous. With 4 bases removed from V and 0 bases from J, the gap between germline ends came to 1 base. This CDR3 region has 11 residues. Germline V gives CDR1 MDHEN, CDR2 SYDVKM. The CDR3 region is CASSSSYEQYF. The CDR3 nucleotides read TGTGCCAGCAGTTCCTCCTACGAGCAGTACTTC.

V is TRBV6-2 or TRBV6-3 and J is TRBJ1-6, with 7 bases fitting TRBD1. V shed 5 bases and J 10 bases; nucleotides not matched to a gene: 8. CDR3 length equals 14 residues. From germline, CDR1 is MNHEY and CDR2 SVGEGT. CDR3 sequence: CASSTNRGDSPLHF. In DNA form, the CDR3 reads TGTGCCAGCAGTACCAACAGGGGAGACTCACCCCTCCACTTT.

CDR3 DNA: TGTGCCAGCAGCGCTGGTTACAATGAGCAGTTCTTC. As protein: CASSAGYNEQFF. The gene calls are TRBV3-1 (or the pseudogene TRBV3-2) and TRBJ2-1; D is unclear. Germline-derived CDR1 and CDR2 are LGHDT and YNNKEL (reference sequence). V lost 5 bases and J 4 bases, leaving 6 bases between the germline ends. The CDR3 length is 12 residues.

The chain carries TRBV28 and TRBJ1-1, with a possible D match to TRBD1 (5 bases). The CDR3 runs 15 residues. Germline loops: CDR1 MDHEN, CDR2 SYDVKM. V was clipped by 3 bases and J by 0 bases, with 11 bases between them. The CDR3 DNA sequence: TGTGCCAGCAGTTTGGTGGGGACGGTGAACACTGAAGCTTTCTTT. It codes for CASSLVGTVNTEAFF.

The chain carries TRBV4-3 and TRBJ1-6; no reliable D call. The CDR3 is made up of 13 amino acids. Per germline, CDR1 LGHNA and CDR2 YSLEER. V shed 0 bases and J shed 9 bases, with 6 bases lying between them. As DNA, the CDR3 is TGCGCCAGCAGCCAAGATCAAATTTCACCCCTCCACTTT. Translation gives CASSQDQISPLHF.

The V and J genes are TRBV27 and TRBJ2-2; TRBD1 aligns across 11 bases. The CDR3 length is 16 residues. V dropped 5 bases and J dropped 5; count of bases not matched to a gene: 7. Germline loops: CDR1 MNHEY, CDR2 SMNVEV (reference sequence). The CDR3 DNA sequence: TGTGCCAGCAGTAAAGTCGGGACAGGGGGAACCGGGGAGCTGTTTTTT. Its protein product is CASSKVGTGGTGELFF.

This rearrangement joins TRBV5-4 to TRBJ1-4; 7 nucleotides align to TRBD1. CDR1 SGHNT and CDR2 YYREEE come from the germline V gene (reference sequence). CDR3 length equals 13 residues. With 3 bases clipped from V and 5 bases from J, the junction kept 1 base outside the gene matches. CDR3 residues: CASSSGQNEKLFF. For the CDR3, the DNA is TGTGCCAGCAGCTCGGGACAGAATGAAAAACTGTTTTTT.

This chain joins TRBV5-1 and TRBJ1-1, with D unclear. There are 15 residues in the CDR3. V was pared by 5 bases and J by 5 bases, with 19 bases between. Per germline, CDR1 SGHRS and CDR2 YFSETQ. The CDR3 spells CASSSPDLRRTEAFF. CDR3 DNA: TGCGCCAGCAGTTCCCCAGACTTAAGGAGGACTGAAGCTTTCTTT.

This chain uses TRBV5-4 with TRBJ2-1, with 8 nucleotides matching TRBD2. Germline CDR1 is SGHNT and CDR2 is YYREEE (reference sequence). The CDR3 extends over 15 amino acids. With 0 bases clipped from V and 4 bases from J, the junction kept 3 bases outside the gene matches. CDR3 residues: CASSLEGLGYNEQFF. For the CDR3, the DNA is TGTGCCAGCAGCTTGGAGGGACTAGGGTACAATGAGCAGTTCTTC.

The V call is TRBV27, the J call TRBJ1-6; the match to TRBD1 covers 9 bases. Germline CDR1 MNHEY, CDR2 SMNVEV (reference sequence). This CDR3 contains 17 residues. Unmatched junction bases numbered 5, after V lost 4 bases and J lost 1 base. DNA for the CDR3: TGTGCCAGCAGTTACGGACAGGGGTTTTCCTATAATTCACCCCTCCACTTT. The encoded protein is CASSYGQGFSYNSPLHF.

The chain joins TRBV11-2 to TRBJ2-3; a weak D match, TRBD1 (5 bases). V was cut by 1 base and J by 1 base, with 9 bases left in between. This CDR3 is built from 15 residues. Per germline, CDR1 SGHAT and CDR2 FQNNGV. The DNA of the CDR3 is TGTGCCAGCAGCTTAGCGGTAGGGGGCACAGATACGCAGTATTTT. Translating gives CASSLAVGGTDTQYF.

This clone turned up a few times. V is TRBV28 and J is TRBJ2-7; D may be TRBD2 (6 bases). Trimming pared 4 bases from V and 2 bases from J, leaving 15 bases between. CDR3 size: 15 residues. CDR1 and CDR2 (germline): MDHEN, SYDVKM. For the CDR3, the DNA is TGTGCCAGCAGTTCGGGACTCCTAAATCCCTACGAGCAGTACTTC. It encodes CASSSGLLNPYEQYF. Full variable domain (rest looked up from reference TRBV28 and TRBJ2-7): DVKVTQSSRYLVKRTGEKVFLECVQDMDHENMFWYRQDPGLGLRLIYFSYDVKMKEKGDIPEGYSVSREKKERFSLILESASTNQTSMYLCASSSGLLNPYEQYFGPGTRLTVT.

V usage is TRBV5-6 and J usage is TRBJ1-2, with 8 bases that match TRBD1. CDR1 and CDR2 from the germline V gene are SGHDT and YYEEEE. The V and J ends lost 2 bases and 4 bases, in that order; junction bases with no gene match: 7. The CDR3 consists of 15 residues. CDR3 sequence reads: CASSFQDRASYGYTF. For the CDR3, the DNA is TGTGCCAGCAGCTTCCAGGACAGGGCCAGCTATGGCTACACCTTC.

This clone was recorded once. The chain employs TRBV7-8 and TRBJ2-7, with TRBD2 matching over 8 bases. The CDR3 is 14 residues long. CDR1 and CDR2 from the germline V gene are SGHVS and FQNEAQ. V was pared by 3 bases and J by 0 bases, with 1 base of the junction left unmatched. The CDR3 coding sequence is TGTGCCAGCAGCTTCCGGGAGGGCTCCTACGAGCAGTACTTC. It codes for CASSFREGSYEQYF.

This chain links TRBV2 with TRBJ2-7; 7 positions agree with TRBD1. Per the germline V gene, CDR1 is SNHLY and CDR2 is FYNNEI. The J segment lost 2 bases and the V segment lost 6 bases, leaving 16 bases of the junction unmatched. The CDR3 length is 17 residues. The CDR3 sequence is CASRGISGQEKTYEQYF. CDR3 in DNA: TGTGCCAGCAGAGGAATTTCAGGACAGGAAAAAACCTACGAGCAGTACTTC.

The CDR3: CASSPFGGNTIYF. As DNA, the CDR3 is TGCGCCAGCAGCCCCTTTGGCGGAAACACCATATATTTT. The chain combines TRBV4-1 with TRBJ1-3, with D uncertain. With 4 bases removed from V and 4 bases from J, the gap between germline ends came to 8 bases. Germline V gives CDR1 MGHRA, CDR2 YSYEKL. The CDR3 has 13 amino acids.